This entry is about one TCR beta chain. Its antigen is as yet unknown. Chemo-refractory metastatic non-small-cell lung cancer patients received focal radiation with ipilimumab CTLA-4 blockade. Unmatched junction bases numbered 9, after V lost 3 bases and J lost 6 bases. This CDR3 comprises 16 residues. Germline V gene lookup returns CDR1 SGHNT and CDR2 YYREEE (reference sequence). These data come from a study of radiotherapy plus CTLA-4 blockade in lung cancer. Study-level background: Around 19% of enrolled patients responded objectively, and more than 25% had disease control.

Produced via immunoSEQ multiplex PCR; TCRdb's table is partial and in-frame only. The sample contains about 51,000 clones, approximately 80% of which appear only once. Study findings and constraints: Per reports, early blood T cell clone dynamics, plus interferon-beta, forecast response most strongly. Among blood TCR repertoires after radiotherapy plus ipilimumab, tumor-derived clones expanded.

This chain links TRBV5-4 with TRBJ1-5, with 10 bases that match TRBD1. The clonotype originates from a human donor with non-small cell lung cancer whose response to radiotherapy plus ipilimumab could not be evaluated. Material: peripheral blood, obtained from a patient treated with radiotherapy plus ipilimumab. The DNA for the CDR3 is TGTGCCAGCAGCTCCCTGACAGGGGGCCACGTTCAGCCCCAGCATTTT. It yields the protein CASSSLTGGHVQPQHF.